The source of this T cell receptor (beta chain) is a study of shared clonotypes between healthy human individuals. Germline CDR1 reads SGHRS; CDR2 reads YFSETQ. The V end was cut by 4 bases, the J end by 1 base, with 10 bases between. The CDR3 contains 14 residues. A word on this clone: As yet, its antigen is unknown.

Points from the study as a whole: Non-shared clonotypes had lower generation probabilities than clonotypes shared by all four sorted-subset donors. Sampling covered nothing but blood. Tissue TCR repertoires likely differ from those found in blood.

CD4+ cells underwent separation, giving CD45RA+ naive and CD45RA-negative memory subsets. Sequencing used immunoSEQ multiplex PCR; TCRdb keeps in-frame clones, though not all of them. The table has over a million clones, 97% to 99% seen once. The chain links TRBV5-1 to TRBJ2-3; D might be TRBD1 (6 bases). Input material: naive CD4+ T cells sorted from blood. Subset here: CD45RA+ positively selected. This receptor was taken from a young man in good health. CDR3 amino acids: CASSHRQGTDTQYF. In DNA, the CDR3 is TGCGCCAGCAGCCACCGACAGGGCACAGATACGCAGTATTTT.